This TCR beta chain came from a study of blood T cell repertoires in COVID-19. Study at large: Acute and convalescent COVID-19 specimens originated in the United States, Italy and Spain. From T cells, B-cell-depleted T cells, or PBMCs came the material, which was cDNA or gDNA.

This CDR3 spans 13 amino acids. CDR1 and CDR2 from the germline V gene are LGHDT and YNNKEL (reference sequence). V was shortened by 6 bases and J by 1 base, with 9 bases between the two germline ends. In the original workflow: Cell counts per sample came from amplifying reference gene primers. Repertoires were generated with immunoSEQ multiplex PCR, while TCRdb's copy carries only in-frame clones and drops some. That table is the source of V, J and clone size, and D and trimming were worked out from the DNA. The repertoire holds some 390,000 clones, with roughly 86% as singletons. For this clone: Different DNA sequences within this sample yield the same CDR3.

Material: peripheral blood. This TCR came from a human donor in a cohort sampled during active COVID-19. This chain joins TRBV3-1 (or the pseudogene TRBV3-2) and TRBJ1-1; D gene uncertain. The CDR3 DNA is TGTGCCAGCAGTCCGACGGGGAACACTGAAGCTTTCTTT. Translating it yields CASSPTGNTEAFF.